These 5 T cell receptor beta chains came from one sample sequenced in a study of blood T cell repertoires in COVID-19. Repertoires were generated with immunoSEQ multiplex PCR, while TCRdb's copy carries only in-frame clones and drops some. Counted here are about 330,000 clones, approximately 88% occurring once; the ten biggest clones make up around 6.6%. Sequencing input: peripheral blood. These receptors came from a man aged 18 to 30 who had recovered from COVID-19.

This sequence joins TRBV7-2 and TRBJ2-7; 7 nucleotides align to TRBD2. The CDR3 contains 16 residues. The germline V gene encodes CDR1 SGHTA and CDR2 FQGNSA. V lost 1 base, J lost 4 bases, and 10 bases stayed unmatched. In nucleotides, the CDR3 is TGTGCCAGCAGCTTAGGGGGGGGGAACCTACCTTACGAGCAGTACTTC. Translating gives CASSLGGGNLPYEQYF.

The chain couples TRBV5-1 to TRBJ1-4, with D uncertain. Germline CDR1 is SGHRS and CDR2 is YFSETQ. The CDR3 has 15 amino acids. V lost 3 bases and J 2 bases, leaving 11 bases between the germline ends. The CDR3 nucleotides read TGCGCCAGCAGCTCGGAAGGCGGCACTAATGAAAAACTGTTTTTT. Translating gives CASSSEGGTNEKLFF.

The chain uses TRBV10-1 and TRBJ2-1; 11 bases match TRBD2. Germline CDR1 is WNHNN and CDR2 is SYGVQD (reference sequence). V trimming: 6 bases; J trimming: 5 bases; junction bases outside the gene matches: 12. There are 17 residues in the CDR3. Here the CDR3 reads CASSGGFSGRVDNEQFF. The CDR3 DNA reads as TGCGCCAGCAGCGGAGGGTTTAGCGGGAGGGTGGACAATGAGCAGTTCTTC.

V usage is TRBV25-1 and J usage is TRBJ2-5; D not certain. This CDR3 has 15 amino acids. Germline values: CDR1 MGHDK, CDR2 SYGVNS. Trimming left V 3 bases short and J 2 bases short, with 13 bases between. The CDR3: CASSDIGLRQETQYF. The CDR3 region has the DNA TGTGCCAGCAGTGATATCGGGTTGCGACAAGAGACCCAGTACTTC.

CDR3 coding DNA: TGTGCCAGCAGCGTGGACGGGGGAGGCAGCTGGAGCACAGATACGCAGTATTTT. Residues: CASSVDGGGSWSTDTQYF. The gene calls are TRBV9 and TRBJ2-3; D is perhaps TRBD2 (6 bases). Trimming removed 2 bases from V and 0 bases from J, with 19 bases in between. CDR3 length: 18 residues. The germline V gene has CDR1 SGDLS and CDR2 YYNGEE.